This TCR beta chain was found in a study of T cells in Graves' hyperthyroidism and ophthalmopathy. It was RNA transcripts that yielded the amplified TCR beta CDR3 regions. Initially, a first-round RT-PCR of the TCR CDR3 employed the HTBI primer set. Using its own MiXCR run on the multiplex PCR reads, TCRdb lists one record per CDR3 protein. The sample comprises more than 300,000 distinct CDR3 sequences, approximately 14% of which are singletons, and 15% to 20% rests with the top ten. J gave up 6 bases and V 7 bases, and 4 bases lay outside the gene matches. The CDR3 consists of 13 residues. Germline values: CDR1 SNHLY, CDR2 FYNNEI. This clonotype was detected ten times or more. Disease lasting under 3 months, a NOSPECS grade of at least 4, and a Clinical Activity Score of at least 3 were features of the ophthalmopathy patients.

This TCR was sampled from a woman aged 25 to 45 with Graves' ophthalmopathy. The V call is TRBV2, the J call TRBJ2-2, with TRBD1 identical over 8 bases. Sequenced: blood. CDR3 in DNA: TGTGCCAGCACCGGACAGGGCGCCGGGGAGCTGTTTTTT. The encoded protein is CASTGQGAGELFF.